This record looks at one T cell receptor beta chain sequence and its context. This clonotype was detected many times. Its antigen remains undetermined. Base-call qualities are not available, and no considerably larger clone is one nucleotide away. The sample originates from a study of regulatory T cells in long-lasting Graves disease (dated by TCRdb to about 2021). With regard to the full study: To count as having persistent Graves' disease, a patient had to have received antithyroid drug treatment for over 5 years with TSH receptor autoantibodies remaining persistently positive. The study was registered as a clinical trial and conducted in China. Persistent Graves' disease patients were compared with newly diagnosed Graves' disease patients by peripheral blood TCR sequencing and RNA sequencing. TCR sequencing covered around 13 persistent and approximately 20 newly diagnosed Graves' disease patients, around 33 samples in total. Antithyroid drugs had been taken for about 9.7 years on average by persistent Graves' disease patients in the clinical cohort. Paper-wide results and their limitations: Because the primary lesion, thyroid tissue, could not be accessed, the study looked at peripheral blood alone. Persistent Graves' disease patients showed lower TCR Shannon entropy and fewer highly expanded clones than newly diagnosed patients, suggesting clonal expansion. Persistent disease showed preferential use of TRBV28, TRBJ1-2 and TRBJ2-5, whereas newly diagnosed disease favored TRBV20-1 and TRBJ2-1. Sequencing and analysis were restricted to the TCR beta chain. As a limitation, the authors acknowledged that the small sample size may reduce accuracy. A larger number of public clonotypes was shared among persistent patients (fewer than 3,000) than among newly diagnosed patients (around 880).

The library was made by multiplex PCR. The instrument given in TCRdb is Illumina HiSeq 4000. iRepertoire HTBI primers and Arm-PCR amplification of CDR3 regions were used to construct TCR beta libraries. Before sequencing, the PCR products went through gel purification. As for the authors' bioinformatics: A total of 60 to 80 TRBV and under 15 TRBJ segments were identified across samples and were used for gene usage analysis of CDR3 amino acid clonotypes. COPE and FqMerger were used to merge filtered high-quality paired reads into contigs. BLAST was used to align contigs to IMGT TRBV, TRBD and TRBJ reference genes, and CDR3 was defined according to IMGT. Clonotypes above 0.1% frequency were classified as highly expanded clones. Shannon entropy was used to measure repertoire diversity, and the Gini coefficient was used to measure V-J evenness. A clonotype found in more than one individual was treated as public. TCRdb took the public reads, trimmed them with fastp at Q25, ran MiXCR for clone calling and kept in-frame beta chains. Each entry is one CDR3 protein sequence, shown with its most common DNA and genes. TCRdb's processing, not the study's, gives the V and J calls here. The sample table contains 300,000 to 350,000 distinct CDR3 sequences; only one count was recorded for about 20% of them. Less than 30% of the sample lies in the top ten.

The sample's time point label, in plain terms: persistent/refractory GD, antithyroid drugs over 5 years with positive TRAb. For both TCR sequencing and RNA sequencing, RNA was extracted from PBMCs using TRIzol. The diagnosis of Graves' disease was made according to American Thyroid Association guidelines. The patients came from an endocrinology department in Xi'an, China. Each patient gave around 9 milliliters of peripheral blood, collected in an EDTA anticoagulant tube. Ficoll Paque Plus density gradient separation was used to isolate PBMCs, and no further T cell sorting was done. An Agilent 2100 Bioanalyzer and agarose gel were used to check RNA quality, while a NanoDrop 2000 measured RNA concentration. Including cysteine and phenylalanine, the CDR3 has 11 amino acids. CDR3 DNA is the only sequence kept; it has 33 bases, read in frame from the first base. CDR1 GTSNPN and CDR2 SVGIG were looked up in the germline V gene (reference sequence). The germline ends are 13 bases apart after V is trimmed by 8 bases and J by 5 bases.

The sequence came from a female donor with Graves disease. Recombination linked TRBV30 to TRBJ2-7; a confident D gene designation cannot be given. This specimen was peripheral blood mononuclear cells (PBMCs), taken when the disease was refractory, from a patient treated with antithyroid drugs. The CDR3 protein sequence reads: CARPDHDEQYF. The DNA reads TGTGCCCGTCCGGACCACGACGAGCAGTACTTC.